The present TCR beta chain was sequenced within a study of blood T cell repertoires in COVID-19. Participant ages covered 18 to 89 years across about 22 US areas. Each participant's cohort was designated according to participant-reported clinical history. Measured with immunoSEQ multiplex PCR; TCRdb has only the in-frame clones, and not every one. The sample lists fewer than 200,000 clones, around 73% occurring once. CDR3 length equals 14 residues. Germline values: CDR1 SGHVS, CDR2 FQNEAQ. V lost 1 base, J lost 7 bases, and 12 bases lay in between. The origin of this receptor is a woman between 45 and 65 years old who had recovered from COVID-19. The chain combines TRBV7-8 with TRBJ2-3, with D uncertain. The sample was PBMCs or T cells enriched from blood (not recorded which). CDR3 bases: TGTGCCAGCAGCTTAGTATCGACGGGTAATACGCAGTATTTT. It encodes CASSLVSTGNTQYF.